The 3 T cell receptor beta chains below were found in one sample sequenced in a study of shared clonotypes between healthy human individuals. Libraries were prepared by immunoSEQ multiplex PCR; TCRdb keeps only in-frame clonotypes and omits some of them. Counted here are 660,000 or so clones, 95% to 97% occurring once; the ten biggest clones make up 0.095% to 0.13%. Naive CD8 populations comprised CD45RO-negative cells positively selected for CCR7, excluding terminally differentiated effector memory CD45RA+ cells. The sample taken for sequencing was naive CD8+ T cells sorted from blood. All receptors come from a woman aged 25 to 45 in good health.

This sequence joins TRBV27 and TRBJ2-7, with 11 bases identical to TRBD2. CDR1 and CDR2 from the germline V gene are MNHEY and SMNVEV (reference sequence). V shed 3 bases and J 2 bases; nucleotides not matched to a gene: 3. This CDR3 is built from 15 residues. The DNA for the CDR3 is TGTGCCAGCAGTTTTGGACTAGCGGGTCCCTACGAGCAGTACTTC. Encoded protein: CASSFGLAGPYEQYF.

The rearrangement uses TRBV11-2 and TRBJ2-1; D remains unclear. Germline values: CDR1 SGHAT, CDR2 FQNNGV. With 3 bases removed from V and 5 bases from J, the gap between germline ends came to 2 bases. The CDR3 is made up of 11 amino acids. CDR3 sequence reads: CASSFDNEQFF. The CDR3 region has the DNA TGTGCCAGCAGCTTCGACAATGAGCAGTTCTTC.

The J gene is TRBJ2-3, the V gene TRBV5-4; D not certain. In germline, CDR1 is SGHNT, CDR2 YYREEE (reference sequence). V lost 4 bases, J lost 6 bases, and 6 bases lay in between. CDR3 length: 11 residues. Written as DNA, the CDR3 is TGTGCCAGCAGCCCTCGGGATACGCAGTATTTT. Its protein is CASSPRDTQYF.